The 18 T cell receptor beta chains reported below all come from one sample, sequenced in a study of T cell repertoires in cytomegalovirus infection. These receptors have no identified antigens. TCRdb re-called the reads with MiXCR, one entry per CDR3 protein. The sample consists of 200,000 or so distinct CDR3 sequences, roughly 34% of them appearing once. The source was CD8+ T cells from cultured PBMCs, collected from culture after CMV antigen stimulation. The receptors come from a human donor in good health (CMV status not recorded). Some clones in this sample may be carry-over from other donors' samples.

This clonotype was counted only a few times. The J gene is TRBJ2-1, the V gene TRBV6-4; 11 bases agree with TRBD2. Germline values: CDR1 MRHNA, CDR2 SNTAGT. The ends lost 0 bases at V and 9 bases at J; junction bases unmatched: 7. The CDR3 has 16 residues. The CDR3 reads CASSDSLAGAPGEQFF. As DNA, the CDR3 is TGTGCCAGCAGTGACTCACTAGCGGGGGCCCCAGGTGAGCAGTTCTTC.

The chain links TRBV12-3 or TRBV12-4 to TRBJ2-1; 8 bases agree with TRBD1. Trimming cost V 0 bases and J 2 bases; bases outside gene matches: 3. The CDR3 has 16 amino acids. CDR3 protein: CASSLAGQGPYNEQFF. As DNA, the CDR3 is TGTGCCAGCAGTTTAGCCGGACAGGGCCCCTACAATGAGCAGTTCTTC.

The chain joins TRBV11-3 to TRBJ2-3; D possibly corresponds to TRBD2 (6 bases). Trimming pared 3 bases from V and 15 bases from J, leaving 28 bases between. The CDR3 is 16 residues long. Germline V gives CDR1 SGHNT, CDR2 YENEEA. CDR3 in amino acids: CASSFNGERLVRTSYF. The DNA for the CDR3 is TGTGCCAGCAGCTTTAATGGGGAAAGACTAGTAAGGACAAGTTATTTT.

This chain connects TRBV19 to TRBJ1-2; no clear D. The CDR3 spans 13 residues. Germline V gene lookup returns CDR1 LNHDA and CDR2 SQIVND (reference sequence). Deletions cut 10 bases from V and 3 bases from J, with 15 bases between. For the CDR3, the DNA is TGTGCCACTCGGACTCCGGAGGACTATGGCTACACCTTC. This gives the protein CATRTPEDYGYTF.

This chain uses TRBV9 with TRBJ2-5, with TRBD1 matching over 7 bases. The CDR3 is made up of 15 amino acids. Looked up from germline, CDR1 is SGDLS and CDR2 is YYNGEE. Trimming took 0 bases from V and 5 from J; bases not matched to a gene: 7. This CDR3 is CASSVEDRKGETQYF. CDR3 DNA sequence: TGTGCCAGCAGCGTAGAGGACAGGAAGGGGGAGACCCAGTACTTC.

Worth noting for this clonotype: No conserved phenylalanine or tryptophan is present at the end of the CDR3, so a read error is the likely explanation. The genes are TRBV29-1 and TRBJ2-7; D is ambiguous. Germline V gene data show CDR1 as SQVTM and CDR2 as ANQGSEA. The ends were cut back, 4 bases at V and 2 bases at J, with 9 bases in the middle. This CDR3 is 12 amino acids long. The DNA for the CDR3 is TGCAGCGTTGTGAGTCAAACCTACGAGCAGTACTTA. Translation gives CSVVSQTYEQYL.

The CDR3 here is CAWSVESLGPQHF. The CDR3 nucleotides are TGTGCCTGGAGTGTGGAATCACTCGGGCCCCAGCATTTT. The chain recombines TRBV30 with TRBJ1-5; D unresolved. Germline CDR1 reads GTSNPN; CDR2 reads SVGIG (reference sequence). V was shortened by 0 bases and J by 9 bases, with 12 bases between the two germline ends. The CDR3 runs 13 residues.

The genes are TRBV2 and TRBJ2-1; possible D gene TRBD1, 7 bases. Germline loops: CDR1 SNHLY, CDR2 FYNNEI. The CDR3 sequence is 15 residues long. The ends were cut back, 6 bases at V and 4 bases at J, with 16 bases in the middle. The CDR3 sequence is CASRAGQSPYNEQFF. Written as DNA, the CDR3 is TGTGCCAGCAGGGCGGGACAGTCGCCTTACAATGAGCAGTTCTTC.

This clonotype was seen a handful of times. This chain uses TRBV28 with TRBJ1-1, with D perhaps TRBD1 (5 bases). Germline lookup yields CDR1 MDHEN and CDR2 SYDVKM. The V and J ends lost 5 bases and 0 bases respectively, with 13 bases between them. The CDR3 is 15 amino acids. CDR3 loop: CASSPPGGMNTEAFF. The CDR3 DNA reads as TGTGCCAGCAGTCCCCCCGGGGGAATGAACACTGAAGCTTTCTTT. Full variable domain (outside the CDR3, taken from reference TRBV28 and TRBJ1-1): DVKVTQSSRYLVKRTGEKVFLECVQDMDHENMFWYRQDPGLGLRLIYFSYDVKMKEKGDIPEGYSVSREKKERFSLILESASTNQTSMYLCASSPPGGMNTEAFFGQGTRLTVV.

This clonotype was seen a handful of times. The germline gene is not matched at one end of the junction; a read error may be the cause. The chain joins TRBV7-9 to TRBJ1-2; 9 bases match TRBD1. Germline assignment: CDR1 SEHNR and CDR2 FQNEAQ (reference sequence). The CDR3 has 16 amino acids. CDR3 sequence reads: CASTLGTGGINYGYTF. The DNA for the CDR3 is TGTGCCAGCACCTTAGGCACAGGGGGCATTAACTATGGCTACACCTTC.

This chain uses TRBV28 with TRBJ1-1; tentatively, D is TRBD1 (5 bases). V lost 5 bases and J lost 2, with 15 bases in between. This CDR3 region has 15 residues. Germline CDR1 is MDHEN and CDR2 is SYDVKM. The CDR3 nucleotides are TGTGCCAGCAGTCGCCCATGGGGGGTTAACACTGAAGCTTTCTTT. Encoded protein: CASSRPWGVNTEAFF.

The chain recombines TRBV12-3 or TRBV12-4 with TRBJ2-1; TRBD2 aligns across 8 bases. The J segment lost 4 bases and the V segment lost 3 bases, leaving 5 bases of the junction unmatched. The CDR3 covers 15 residues. CDR3 sequence reads: CASSFGGGSYNEQFF. The CDR3 DNA follows: TGTGCCAGCAGTTTCGGCGGGGGGAGTTACAATGAGCAGTTCTTC.

This chain links TRBV28 with TRBJ2-5; D gene ambiguous. V was shortened by 3 bases and J by 4 bases, with 9 bases between the two germline ends. Germline CDR1 and CDR2: MDHEN and SYDVKM. The CDR3 is made up of 13 amino acids. The DNA of the CDR3 is TGTGCCAGCAGTTTCCCCAGGATAGAGACCCAGTACTTC. This gives the protein CASSFPRIETQYF.

This clonotype came up many times. The chain combines TRBV7-6 with TRBJ2-2, with TRBD2 identical over 8 bases. J lost 2 bases, V lost 5 bases, and 7 bases had no gene match. This CDR3 is 16 amino acids long. Germline CDR1 SGHVS, CDR2 FNYEAQ. The CDR3 nucleotides read TGTGCCAGCAGCGCCGGGCGGGAGGCTAACACCGGGGAGCTGTTTTTT. The encoded protein is CASSAGREANTGELFF.

The V gene is TRBV4-1, the J gene TRBJ2-3; TRBD2 might be the D (5 bases). The V and J ends lost 0 bases and 3 bases respectively, with 13 bases between them. The CDR3 sequence is 16 residues long. In germline, CDR1 is MGHRA, CDR2 YSYEKL. CDR3 region: CASSQEVRGWTDTQYF. The CDR3 region has the DNA TGCGCCAGCAGCCAAGAAGTCCGGGGTTGGACAGATACGCAGTATTTT.

V gene TRBV20-1 combines with J gene TRBJ2-1; tentatively, D is TRBD2 (6 bases). The CDR3 has 23 residues. From germline, CDR1 is DFQATT and CDR2 SNEGSKA (reference sequence). V was pared by 6 bases and J by 1 base, with 40 bases between. The CDR3 sequence: CSAPWHGGFTAAPTGRSYNEQFF. In DNA form, the CDR3 reads TGCAGTGCCCCTTGGCACGGGGGTTTCACAGCGGCCCCCACCGGACGGTCCTACAATGAGCAGTTCTTC.

The chain recombines TRBV18 with TRBJ2-5; D remains unclear. Germline V lookup: CDR1 KGHSH, CDR2 LQKENI. V lost 4 bases to trimming and J lost 7 bases, with 16 bases between them. CDR3 length: 14 amino acids. CDR3: CASSLLNSSGTQYF. The CDR3 DNA reads TGTGCCAGCTCACTGCTAAATTCGAGTGGGACCCAGTACTTC.

V is TRBV5-6 and J is TRBJ2-2, with D possibly being TRBD1 (6 bases). The germline V gene has CDR1 SGHDT and CDR2 YYEEEE. Trimming pared 0 bases from V and 7 bases from J, leaving 7 bases between. This CDR3 has 13 amino acids. CDR3 loop: CASSLAGVGELFF. CDR3 in DNA: TGTGCCAGCAGCTTGGCAGGGGTCGGGGAGCTGTTTTTT.